A single T cell receptor (beta chain) is shown here with its context. Its antigen is unidentified. A Clinical Activity Score of at least 3, a NOSPECS grade of at least 4 and a duration under 3 months were recorded in the ophthalmopathy patients. Every diagnosis used clinical symptoms, serum thyroxine and TRAb, thyroid ultrasound and orbital computed tomography. TCR beta CDR3 regions were amplified from RNA. HTBI primers were used for first-round RT-PCR of the TCR CDR3. One entry per CDR3 protein results from TCRdb running MiXCR on the multiplex PCR reads. Of approximately 530,000 distinct CDR3 sequences in the sample, roughly 21% were seen once. The data stem from a study of T cells in Graves' hyperthyroidism and ophthalmopathy. Study findings and constraints: Most thyroid clonotypes that were expanded above 0.001 also turned up in blood. Model output signaled ophthalmopathy a median 6.5 months ahead of onset.

Unmatched junction bases numbered 4, after V lost 4 bases and J lost 3 bases. Germline loops: CDR1 DFQATT, CDR2 SNEGSKA (reference sequence). This CDR3 region has 13 residues. The chain has TRBV20-1 and TRBJ1-1; 8 bases map to TRBD1. The sequence derives from a man aged 35 to 55 with Graves' ophthalmopathy. Material: blood. The CDR3 region is CSAKAGGYTEAFF. DNA of the CDR3: TGCAGTGCTAAGGCAGGGGGCTACACTGAAGCTTTCTTT.